This T cell receptor (beta chain) was sequenced in a study of beta chain features in type 1 diabetes. The whole isolated RNA underwent reverse transcription, so sequencing captured expressed TCRB transcripts. An average of approximately 4 million reads was obtained for naive, central memory and regulatory T cell samples. Assay used: immunoSEQ multiplex PCR; TCRdb lists only in-frame clones, some missing. The sample contains roughly 140,000 clones, about 44% of which appear only once. There are 16 residues in the CDR3. CDR1 and CDR2 from the germline V gene are MNHEY and SMNVEV (reference sequence). Unmatched junction bases numbered 7, after V lost 3 bases and J lost 2 bases. One heparinised draw, averaging around 120 mL, was taken per donor. Researchers reported sorting CD4+ naive, central memory, regulatory and stem cell-like memory cells via CD45RO/CCR7/CD25/CD127/CD95/CD27.

This TCR derives from a man between 18 and 35 years old in good health. Sequenced material: Tregs from blood. The chain recombines TRBV27 with TRBJ2-3; TRBD2 aligns across 8 bases. CDR3 residues: CASSFDVGRDTDTQYF. CDR3 sequence (DNA): TGTGCCAGCAGTTTCGATGTCGGGAGGGACACAGATACGCAGTATTTT.